This is a list of T cell receptor beta chains from one sample in a study of cytomegalovirus exposure and HLA in healthy donors. Produced via immunoSEQ multiplex PCR; TCRdb's table is partial and in-frame only. Of about 190,000 clones detected, about 69% appear once; the ten largest clones hold approximately 5%. The sample was PBMCs. These receptors came from a young man in good health and CMV-seropositive. Both conserved end residues are part of each CDR3. D genes are given only for firm matches.

TRBJ1-2 TRBV15 NA TGTGCCACCAGCACCCGGGCCCCGAGGGACTATGGCTACACCTTC CATSTRAPRDYGYTF
TRBJ1-2 TRBV9 TRBD1 TGTGCCAGCAGCCCGGGACAGGGCGGCTATGGCTACACCTTC CASSPGQGGYGYTF
TRBJ1-4 TRBV7-8 NA TGTGCCAGCAGCTTACTAGAGAAACCCCTTAATGAAAAACTGTTTTTT CASSLLEKPLNEKLFF
TRBJ2-1 TRBV30 TRBD1 TGTGCCTGGAGCGCTTGGGGACAGTCGATTGTGATCTTC CAWSAWGQSIVIF
TRBJ1-1 TRBV25-1 NA TGTGCCAGCAGTGAATGGGGGGGTGCTGAAGCTTTCTTT CASSEWGGAEAFF
TRBJ2-1 TRBV9 TRBD2 TGTGCCAGCAGCGACCCTCTAGCGGGGGGCCTTCGGGGTGAGCAGTTCTTC CASSDPLAGGLRGEQFF
TRBJ2-1 TRBV4-3 TRBD2 TGCGCCAGCAGCCAAGAATCCCTACTAGCGGGAGTGGGTAATGAGCAGTTCTTC CASSQESLLAGVGNEQFF
TRBJ2-1 TRBV29-1 NA TGCAGCGTTGATACTACCGATAGATACAATGAGCAGTTCTTC CSVDTTDRYNEQFF
TRBJ2-7 TRBV29-1 NA TGCAGCGTTAGCAGGCCCCCCTCCAACGAGCAGTACTTC CSVSRPPSNEQYF
TRBJ2-2 TRBV5-1 TRBD1 TGCGCCAGCCGGACAGGGGACACCGGGGAGCTGTTTTTT CASRTGDTGELFF
TRBJ1-1 TRBV7-9 TRBD1 TGTGCCAGCAGCCCTCCCCCCAGACAGGGGGCGTCCACTGAAGCTTTCTTT CASSPPPRQGASTEAFF